This T cell receptor (beta chain) is from a study of blood T cells in healthy people across ages. Study-wide results and limits: Diversity figures based on one million T cells were deemed too low. PBMC samples, being unsorted, prevented any conclusive comparison of naive and antigen-experienced cells.

In its sample, this clonotype was seen many times. Its target is unknown. A J-beta primer mix and a sample-barcoded 5' primer were used in a second PCR of about 7 to 12 cycles. All cDNA molecules were each tagged by a template-switch adaptor with 12 random nucleotides. TCRdb used MiXCR to reprocess the 5' RACE reads, holding one entry per CDR3 protein. The sample contains hundreds of thousands of distinct CDR3 sequences, about 37% of which appear only once. The source is a man aged 18 to 29 in good health. Sequencing was done on a sample of blood.

The CDR3 DNA follows: TGTGCCAGCAGTTTGGCAGATACGCAGTATTTT. Residues: CASSLADTQYF. This chain links TRBV12-3 or TRBV12-4 with TRBJ2-3; D remains ambiguous. V shed 3 bases and J shed 4 bases, with 2 bases lying between them. The CDR3 contains 11 residues.